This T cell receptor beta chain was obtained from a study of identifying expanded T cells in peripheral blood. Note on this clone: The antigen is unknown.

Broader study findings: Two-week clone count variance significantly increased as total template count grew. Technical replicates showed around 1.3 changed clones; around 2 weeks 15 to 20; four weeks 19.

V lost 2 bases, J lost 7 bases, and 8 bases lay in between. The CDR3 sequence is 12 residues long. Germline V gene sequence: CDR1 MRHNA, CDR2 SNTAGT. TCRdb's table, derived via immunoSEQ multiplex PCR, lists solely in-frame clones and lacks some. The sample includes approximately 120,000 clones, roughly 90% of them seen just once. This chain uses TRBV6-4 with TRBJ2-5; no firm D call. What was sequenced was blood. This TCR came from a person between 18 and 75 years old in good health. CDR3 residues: CASSDTFGTQYF. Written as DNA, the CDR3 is TGTGCCAGCAGTGACACCTTCGGGACCCAGTACTTC.